The TCR beta chain described here comes from a study of CD4 T cells in relation to SARS-CoV-2 and coronaviruses (TCRdb year 2021). About the full investigation: HLA restriction was mapped for shared crossreactive spike epitopes using patient-derived lymphoblastoid cell lines. For other donors in the study, expansion assays were sequenced with a different, Illumina-based TCR-beta assay. At the level of individual TCR clonotypes, the study measured memory CD4+ T cell crossreactivity between SARS-CoV-2 spike protein and common cold coronavirus spike proteins. The Adaptive Biotechnologies TCR-sequencing kit was used to sequence samples from a few pre-COVID donors and the naive versus memory experiments, whereas other data were Illumina-based.

From the germline V gene, CDR1 is SGHRS and CDR2 is YFSETQ. The CDR3 runs 18 amino acids, cysteine and phenylalanine included. Solely the CDR3 DNA is kept, with 54 bases framed from the first base. Deletion took 3 bases off V and 6 bases off J, with a span of 28 bases between the germline ends. CD4+ T cells from unexposed donors were collected before the COVID-19 pandemic (2011-2018). Naive and memory CD4+ T cells were separated from cryopreserved PBMCs by CD4 enrichment followed by EasySep naive CD4+ T cell enrichment. Leukapheresis product for the unexposed donors was purchased commercially. Ficoll-Paque PLUS gradient centrifugation was used to isolate PBMCs from either whole blood or leukapheresis product. PBMCs were either cryopreserved at -140°C or used fresh in the expansion assay. The QIAamp Micro DNA Kit was used to extract genomic DNA from the CD4+ T cells. Overall study results and their limits: Small numbers of patients and of tested TCRs limited the study. Compared with monoreactive clones, crossreactive clones had significantly weaker SARS-CoV-2-driven expansion, a result consistent with antigenic imprinting. In about 60% of donors, memory CD4+ clonotypes turned up that crossrecognized SARS-CoV-2 and at least one common cold coronavirus spike. Because no donor provided both pre-pandemic and post-infection samples, tracing the source of pre-existing responses was limited. Naive versus memory sequencing indicated the assay detects memory recall responses rather than primary responses primed during culture. Since the crossreactivity analysis centred on spike protein, crossreactivity against other viral proteins was not assessed.

Uncultured naive and memory CD4+ T cell DNA received deep-resolution immunoSEQ TCR-beta sequencing. On the authors' methods: During preprocessing, nonproductive sequences were removed, as were CDR3s that did not start with C, did not end with F or W, or were shorter than 7 amino acids. Cultured and uncultured naive and memory CD4+ repertoires were searched for previously identified spike- and CEF-reactive CDR3s. After three terminal residues were trimmed from each end, CDR3 homology was quantified as pairwise Levenshtein distance using the stringdist R package. This is the immuneACCESS table as TCRdb keeps it, with only in-frame sequences that have V and J called. A part of the clones is gone; compared with another copy, unresolved V genes explain less than half, and the rest is unexplained. V and J calls and clone size are as listed in that table; D and trimming were resolved from the DNA. Counted in this sample were about 59,000 clones; 75% to 90% of them appeared once. More than 1.1% of the sample belongs to the ten largest clones.

Regarding this clone: Its antigen is still unknown. Nothing much larger sits one base from this clone, and base qualities are not available.

This TCR was sampled from a human donor in good health. The rearranged chain carries TRBV5-1 and TRBJ2-7; the D gene assignment is ambiguous. Sequencing was done on a sample of memory CD4+ T cells from PBMCs. The cell subset or site label on this specimen signifies: memory (non-naive) CD4+ T cells. The CDR3 region has the sequence CASSSRSETTFFKSEQYF. The nucleotides are TGCGCCAGCAGCTCGCGGAGTGAAACGACTTTCTTTAAAAGCGAGCAGTACTTC.